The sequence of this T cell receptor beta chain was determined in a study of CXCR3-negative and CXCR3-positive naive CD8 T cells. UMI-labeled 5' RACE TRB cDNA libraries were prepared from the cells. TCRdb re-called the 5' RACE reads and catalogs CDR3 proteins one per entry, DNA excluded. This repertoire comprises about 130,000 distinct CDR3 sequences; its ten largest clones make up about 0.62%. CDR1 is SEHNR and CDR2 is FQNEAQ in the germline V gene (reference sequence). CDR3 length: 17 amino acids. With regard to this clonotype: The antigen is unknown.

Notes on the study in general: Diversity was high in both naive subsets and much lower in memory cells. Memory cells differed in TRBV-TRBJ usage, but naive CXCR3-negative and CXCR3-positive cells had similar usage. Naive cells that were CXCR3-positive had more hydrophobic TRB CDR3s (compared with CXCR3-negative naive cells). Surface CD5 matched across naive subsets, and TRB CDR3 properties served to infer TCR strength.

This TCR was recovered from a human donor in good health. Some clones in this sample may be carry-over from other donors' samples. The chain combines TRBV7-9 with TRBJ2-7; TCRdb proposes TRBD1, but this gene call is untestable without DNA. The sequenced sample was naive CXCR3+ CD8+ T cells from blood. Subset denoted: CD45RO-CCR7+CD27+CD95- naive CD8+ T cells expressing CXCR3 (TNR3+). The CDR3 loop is CASSSPETGLISYEQYF. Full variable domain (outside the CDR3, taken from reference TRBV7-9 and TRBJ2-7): DTGVSQNPRHKITKRGQNVTFRCDPISEHNRLYWYRQTLGQGPEFLTYFQNEAQLEKSRLLSDRFSAERPKGSFSTLEIQRTEQGDSAMYLCASSSPETGLISYEQYFGPGTRLTVT.